The source of this T cell receptor (beta chain) is a study of regulatory T cells in long-lasting Graves disease (dated by TCRdb to about 2021). General notes on the study: Persistent Graves' disease was defined as persistently positive TSH receptor autoantibodies together with antithyroid drug treatment for over 5 years. This study used TCR sequencing and RNA sequencing of peripheral blood to compare persistent Graves' disease patients against newly diagnosed Graves' disease patients. A total of around 33 samples underwent TCR sequencing, from about 13 patients with persistent Graves' disease and 20 or so patients with newly diagnosed Graves' disease. The study took place in China and was registered as a clinical trial. Antithyroid drugs had been taken for approximately ten years on average by persistent Graves' disease patients in the clinical cohort.

This clonotype was seen a handful of times. This clone's antigen is unknown. No clone much larger than this one lies a single base away; base qualities are absent. Library creation used multiplex PCR. Instrument used: Illumina HiSeq 4000. TCR beta libraries were built with iRepertoire HTBI primers and Arm-PCR amplification of CDR3 regions. Before sequencing, the PCR products went through gel purification. In the original analysis: Gene usage analysis of CDR3 amino acid clonotypes relied on the roughly 60 TRBV and around 13 TRBJ segments identified across samples. COPE and FqMerger were used to merge filtered high-quality paired reads into contigs. Contigs were aligned with BLAST to IMGT TRBV, TRBD and TRBJ reference genes, and CDR3 was defined per IMGT. Any clonotype with a frequency above 0.1% was counted as a highly expanded clone. Shannon entropy was used to measure repertoire diversity, and the Gini coefficient was used to measure V-J evenness. A clonotype found in more than one individual was treated as public. Using fastp at Q25 and MiXCR, TCRdb reprocessed the public reads and kept productive beta chains. Each entry is one CDR3 protein sequence, shown with its most common DNA and genes. TCRdb assigned the V and J calls; the authors' analysis was not used. The sample table holds some 470,000 distinct CDR3 sequences, of which about 22% were seen once. Roughly 7% of the sample is taken by the ten largest.

Overall study outcomes, separate from this receptor: TRBV28, TRBJ1-2 and TRBJ2-5 were preferentially used in persistent disease, while TRBV20-1 and TRBJ2-1 were favored in newly diagnosed disease. Lower TCR Shannon entropy and fewer highly expanded clones were observed in persistent Graves' disease patients than in newly diagnosed patients, which suggested clonal expansion. The authors acknowledged the small sample size as a limitation that may reduce accuracy. Persistent patients shared more public clonotypes among themselves (2,741) than newly diagnosed patients did (approximately 970). Sequencing and analysis were limited to the TCR beta chain. Because the primary lesion, thyroid tissue, could not be accessed, the study looked at peripheral blood alone.

Counted from cysteine to phenylalanine, this CDR3 has 14 amino acids. Only the CDR3 region is kept as DNA, spanning 42 bases read in frame from base 1. Trimming at the junction amounts to 7 bases on V and 1 base on J, and the germline ends lie 13 bases apart. Via the germline V gene, CDR1 is SGHTA and CDR2 FQGTGA. The time point label on this specimen signifies: persistent/refractory GD, antithyroid drugs over 5 years with positive TRAb. For both TCR sequencing and RNA sequencing, RNA was extracted from PBMCs in TRIzol. Graves' disease was diagnosed according to American Thyroid Association guidelines. Recruitment of patients was carried out at an endocrinology department in Xi'an, China. Each patient gave approximately 8.8 milliliters of peripheral blood, collected in an EDTA anticoagulant tube. Ficoll Paque Plus density gradient separation was used to isolate PBMCs, and no additional T cell sorting was done. An Agilent 2100 Bioanalyzer and agarose gel were used to check RNA quality, and a NanoDrop 2000 was used to measure RNA concentration.

The source material was peripheral blood mononuclear cells (PBMCs), sampled when the disease was refractory, from a patient treated with antithyroid drugs. Here the chain combines TRBV7-3 and TRBJ1-2; the D gene cannot be resolved reliably. The source of this sequence is a female donor with Graves disease. The nucleotide sequence is TGTGCCAGCACCCTAGGGCAGGATAACTATGGCTACACCTTC. The resulting protein is CASTLGQDNYGYTF.